Listed below are T cell receptor beta chains from one sample, sequenced in a study of tumor-infiltrating lymphocytes in oesophageal squamous cell carcinoma. MiXCR, run by TCRdb on the PCR reads, gives a single entry per CDR3 protein. Of some 15,000 distinct CDR3 sequences listed, about 50% are singletons. The sample comprised blood. These TCRs come from a male donor with esophageal squamous cell carcinoma. Each CDR3 is given with its conserved first and last residue. The order of the fields is D gene, clone size, V gene, J gene, CDR3 DNA, CDR3 protein. A D gene is named only where the DNA matches it firmly. Clone size appears in some rows only: once, few, many, or a class for an expanded clone.

NA	once	TRBV6-5	TRBJ1-2	TGTGCCAGCAACCCTAGGGGATCCGGGGGTGACTATGGCTACACCTTC	CASNPRGSGGDYGYTF
TRBD1	NA	TRBV11-3	TRBJ2-3	TGTGCCAGCAGCTTAGGCGGGACAGGGACAGATACGCAGTATTTT	CASSLGGTGTDTQYF
NA	NA	TRBV6-1	TRBJ2-3	TGTGCCAGCAGCAACGAGTGGGAGGCTACGCAGTATTTT	CASSNEWEATQYF
NA	NA	TRBV7-9	TRBJ2-5	TGTGCCAGCAGCTTAATCGGGGTGAGCTCCTACAATGAGCAGTACTTC	CASSLIGVSSYNEQYF
NA	many	TRBV27	TRBJ1-4	TGTGCCAGCAGTCAAAGGACGTGGGGTGAAAAACTGTTTTTT	CASSQRTWGEKLFF
NA	many	TRBV19	TRBJ2-3	TGTGCCAGTAGGGGGACACAGGCCAGCACAGATACGCAGTATTTT	CASRGTQASTDTQYF
TRBD1	NA	TRBV6-9	TRBJ2-3	TGTGCCATTGACAGGGGGAGCGATACGCAGTATTTT	CAIDRGSDTQYF
NA	few	TRBV7-9	TRBJ2-1	TGTGCCAGCACTATGGGGGGCGTTTACAATGAGCAGTTCTTC	CASTMGGVYNEQFF
NA	few	TRBV27	TRBJ2-1	TGTGCCAGCAACAAACAGGGCCGGTGGTTAGGGGAGCTGTATTTC	CASNKQGRWLGELYF
NA	many	TRBV28	TRBJ1-4	TGTGCCAGCAGTTTATTAAGTGAAAAACTGTTTTTT	CASSLLSEKLFF
NA	NA	TRBV12-3/TRBV12-4	TRBJ2-5	TGTGCCAGCAGTTTGGCCCAGTCGACCCAGTACTTC	CASSLAQSTQYF
NA	NA	TRBV6-6	TRBJ1-3	TGTGCCAGCAGTTACTTGGAGGGAAACACCATATATTTT	CASSYLEGNTIYF
NA	NA	TRBV27	TRBJ2-7	TGTGCCAGCAGTTTAAAGGGAGGATACAATGAGCAGTACTTC	CASSLKGGYNEQYF
NA	NA	TRBV5-1	TRBJ2-3	TGCGCCAGCAGCCTCAGACGGAACGACCTAGACGAGCAGTATTTT	CASSLRRNDLDEQYF
NA	many	TRBV6-1	TRBJ1-2	TGTGCCAGCAGTACCCAACAGGGATTGACAAATGGCTACACCTTC	CASSTQQGLTNGYTF
TRBD1	few	TRBV7-6	TRBJ2-7	TGTGCCAGCAGCCCAAGTCCATTCCTCCTTGGGACAGGGAAAAACTACGAGCAGTACTTC	CASSPSPFLLGTGKNYEQYF